The clone carrying this T cell receptor beta chain has ten or more counts. This CDR3 region has 15 residues. V was shortened by 2 bases and J by 7 bases, with 18 bases between the two germline ends. Germline CDR1 is SGHAT and CDR2 is FQDESV (reference sequence). TCR beta CDR3 regions were amplified from RNA. The HTBI primer set drove a first-round RT-PCR of the TCR CDR3. TCRdb re-derived calls from the multiplex PCR reads in MiXCR, one entry per CDR3 protein. The table shows 300,000 to 450,000 distinct CDR3 sequences, with less than 20% occurring only once. These data originate in a study of T cells in Graves' hyperthyroidism and ophthalmopathy.

The rearrangement links TRBV11-1 to TRBJ2-7; a possible D gene is TRBD2 (6 bases). Sequenced sample: blood. The receptor comes from a woman aged 40-49 years with Graves' ophthalmopathy. CDR3 sequence reads: CASSLSEVTAGEQYF. The CDR3 DNA follows: TGTGCCAGCAGCTTATCGGAAGTGACGGCGGGGGAGCAGTACTTC.